The source of this TCR beta chain is a study of blood T cells in healthy people across ages. Trimming left V 3 bases short and J 1 base short, with 6 bases between. The germline gives CDR1 KGHSH, CDR2 LQKENI. The CDR3 extends over 13 amino acids. Concerning this clonotype itself: No antigen is known for it.

A sample-barcoded 5' primer and a J-beta primer mix were used in a second PCR of roughly 6 to 12 cycles. A template-switch adaptor with 12 random nucleotides tagged each cDNA molecule. MiXCR, run by TCRdb on the 5' RACE reads, gives a single entry per CDR3 protein. Altogether hundreds of thousands of distinct CDR3 sequences are present, 36% being singletons, with the ten largest covering about an eighth. Per individual sample, total RNA of at least 5 micrograms was extracted. General study findings and limits: Naive and antigen-experienced cells could not be conclusively compared, given unsorted PBMCs. Because donor CMV status was unknown, expanded clonotype changes were possibly confounded.

The rearrangement uses TRBV18 and TRBJ1-1; D remains unclear. The specimen sequenced was blood. The receptor comes from a man younger than 35 in good health. The CDR3 nucleotides read TGTGCCAGCTCACCGGCAACGAACACTGAAGCTTTCTTT. It translates to CASSPATNTEAFF.